The 28 T cell receptor beta chains below all came from one sample that was sequenced in a study of blood T cell repertoires in COVID-19. Generated by immunoSEQ multiplex PCR, the TCRdb table keeps only in-frame clones and is missing some. Of some 83,000 clones listed, 75% to 90% are singletons. Sequencing input: peripheral blood. These receptors originate from a man aged 60 to 75 with active or convalescent COVID-19.

The chain recombines TRBV5-1 with TRBJ2-3; no clear D. From germline, CDR1 is SGHRS and CDR2 YFSETQ. V dropped 1 base and J dropped 5 bases, with 11 bases sitting between them. CDR3 size: 14 residues. CDR3 bases: TGCGCCAGCAGCTTGTCCCCGCGAGTAGATACGCAGTATTTT. This codes for CASSLSPRVDTQYF.

The chain recombines TRBV4-2 with TRBJ1-2, with D possibly matching TRBD1 (5 bases). In germline, CDR1 is LGHNA, CDR2 YNFKEQ. CDR3 length equals 15 residues. V lost 1 base to trimming and J lost 0 bases, with 9 bases between them. The CDR3 bases are TGTGCCAGCAGCCAAGCCGACAGTTCTAACTATGGCTACACCTTC. Translating gives CASSQADSSNYGYTF.

V gene TRBV6-1 combines with J gene TRBJ2-2; 12 nucleotides align to TRBD2. CDR1 and CDR2 (germline): MNHNS, SASEGT. CDR3 length: 18 amino acids. The junction had 6 bases not matched to a gene; V was cut back by 4 bases and J by 0 bases. The CDR3 reads CASSAVLAGGANTGELFF. In DNA, the CDR3 is TGTGCCAGCAGTGCGGTCCTAGCGGGGGGGGCGAACACCGGGGAGCTGTTTTTT.

The chain joins TRBV5-6 to TRBJ2-5; D unresolved. CDR1 is SGHDT and CDR2 is YYEEEE in the germline V gene. Trimming removed 1 base at V and 0 bases at J, with 10 bases between. The CDR3 spans 15 residues. CDR3 sequence reads: CASSLRLMYQETQYF. For the CDR3, the DNA is TGTGCCAGCAGCTTGAGACTGATGTACCAAGAGACCCAGTACTTC.

The chain employs TRBV29-1 and TRBJ1-2, with D perhaps TRBD1 (6 bases). The V gene lost 7 bases and the J gene lost 2 bases, with 11 bases spanning the gap. The germline gives CDR1 SQVTM, CDR2 ANQGSEA. This CDR3 region has 12 residues. The CDR3: CSARTENYGYTF. The CDR3 DNA reads TGCAGCGCCCGGACAGAGAACTATGGCTACACCTTC.

The gene calls are TRBV6-5 and TRBJ1-3, with 9 bases matching TRBD1. Germline assignment: CDR1 MNHEY and CDR2 SVGAGI. The CDR3 length is 15 residues. The CDR3 loop is CATNPGTGSGNTIYF. The CDR3 nucleotides read TGTGCTACGAATCCCGGGACAGGGAGCGGAAACACCATATATTTT.

The gene calls are TRBV3-1 (or the pseudogene TRBV3-2) and TRBJ1-2; maybe TRBD1 (5 bases). With 4 bases removed from V and 3 bases from J, the gap between germline ends came to 9 bases. CDR1 and CDR2 from the germline V gene are LGHDT and YNNKEL (reference sequence). The CDR3 loop spans 13 amino acids. The CDR3 protein is CASSPRRDYGYTF. The CDR3, as DNA: TGTGCCAGCAGCCCCCGCAGGGACTATGGCTACACCTTC.

The CDR3, as DNA: TGTGCCAGCAGCACCCCCCGAGGGGAGACCCAGTACTTC. Amino acid sequence: CASSTPRGETQYF. The genes are TRBV7-9 and TRBJ2-5, with a weak D call TRBD2 (5 bases). Germline CDR1 and CDR2: SEHNR and FQNEAQ (reference sequence). The CDR3 has 13 residues. Trimming removed 5 bases from V and 5 bases from J, with 12 bases in between.

This clone was found once. In nucleotides, the CDR3 is TGTGCCAGTAGCCCAGGGTACAAGAACACTGAAGCTTTCTTT. It codes for CASSPGYKNTEAFF. The chain has TRBV27 and TRBJ1-1; possibly TRBD1 for D (5 bases). CDR3 size: 14 residues. The V gene lost 9 bases and the J gene lost 1 base, with 15 bases spanning the gap. From germline, CDR1 is MNHEY and CDR2 SMNVEV (reference sequence).

The rearrangement links TRBV5-4 to TRBJ2-1; D might be TRBD2 (7 bases). Germline V gene data show CDR1 as SGHNT and CDR2 as YYREEE (reference sequence). CDR3 length: 14 residues. Trimming took off 5 bases at V and 5 bases at J, with 14 bases between the two ends. The CDR3 loop is CASSLRGAHNEQFF. CDR3 DNA sequence: TGTGCCAGCAGTCTCCGGGGGGCCCACAATGAGCAGTTCTTC.

This clone has only a few counts. The chain joins TRBV5-1 to TRBJ1-5; 7 bases fit TRBD1. CDR3 size: 14 residues. After removal of 5 bases from V and 5 bases from J, the junction contained 7 bases not matched to a gene. In germline, CDR1 is SGHRS, CDR2 YFSETQ. The CDR3 sequence: CASSPGTADQPQHF. The CDR3 nucleotides are TGCGCCAGCAGTCCCGGGACAGCCGATCAGCCCCAGCATTTT. The full variable domain, in which reference TRBV5-1 and TRBJ1-5 provide the parts outside the CDR3, is KAGVTQTPRYLIKTRGQQVTLSCSPISGHRSVSWYQQTPGQGLQFLFEYFSETQRNKGNFPGRFSGRQFSNSRSEMNVSTLELGDSALYLCASSPGTADQPQHFGDGTRLSIL.

The rearrangement joins TRBV5-4 to TRBJ2-6; 7 bases agree with TRBD1. Unmatched junction bases numbered 12, after V lost 3 bases and J lost 0 bases. Germline V gene sequence: CDR1 SGHNT, CDR2 YYREEE (reference sequence). The CDR3 is 19 amino acids. This chain's CDR3 is CASSSQPRTGGSGANVLTF. DNA of the CDR3: TGTGCCAGCAGCTCCCAACCTCGGACAGGCGGCTCTGGGGCCAACGTCCTGACTTTC.

The V gene is TRBV7-9, the J gene TRBJ1-6, with TRBD1 identical over 9 bases. This CDR3 is built from 14 residues. Germline values: CDR1 SEHNR, CDR2 FQNEAQ (reference sequence). Germline trimming cut 4 bases from V and 10 bases from J; bases unmatched to any gene: 5. The CDR3 is CASSSGTGTSPLHF. CDR3 DNA: TGTGCCAGCAGCTCCGGGACAGGGACCTCACCCCTCCACTTT. The entire variable domain, with the rest obtained from reference TRBV7-9 and TRBJ1-6, is as follows: DTGVSQNPRHKITKRGQNVTFRCDPISEHNRLYWYRQTLGQGPEFLTYFQNEAQLEKSRLLSDRFSAERPKGSFSTLEIQRTEQGDSAMYLCASSSGTGTSPLHFGNGTRLTVT.

This chain links TRBV9 with TRBJ1-4, with D possibly TRBD1 on 6 matching bases. The CDR3 sequence is 16 residues long. Per germline, CDR1 SGDLS and CDR2 YYNGEE. The V end lost 4 bases, the J end lost 3 bases, and 16 bases lay between the germline ends. The CDR3: CASSPWGGAANEKLFF. CDR3 sequence (DNA): TGTGCCAGCAGCCCCTGGGGGGGGGCTGCTAATGAAAAACTGTTTTTT.

This clone has only a few counts. The rearrangement joins TRBV6-6 to TRBJ2-3; D is uncertain. CDR1 is MNHNY and CDR2 is SVGAGI in the germline V gene (reference sequence). This CDR3 comprises 12 residues. V was clipped by 6 bases and J by 2 bases, with 6 bases between them. The chain's CDR3 is CASRGTTDTQYF. In DNA form, the CDR3 reads TGTGCCAGCAGGGGCACCACAGATACGCAGTATTTT.

The chain links TRBV4-1 to TRBJ2-7; TRBD2 matches 9 bases. Germline lookup yields CDR1 MGHRA and CDR2 YSYEKL. The CDR3 totals 15 residues. V was clipped by 0 bases and J by 2 bases; unmatched bases: 2. In DNA, the CDR3 is TGCGCCAGCAGCCAAGAGGCTAGCGGGACCTACGAGCAGTACTTC. It translates to CASSQEASGTYEQYF.

The rearrangement links TRBV30 to TRBJ2-7, with D perhaps matching TRBD2 (6 bases). This CDR3 has 14 residues. Germline V gene lookup returns CDR1 GTSNPN and CDR2 SVGIG (reference sequence). V was trimmed by 3 bases and J by 2 bases, leaving 14 bases between them. In DNA form, the CDR3 reads TGTGCCTGGAGACAGGTGGAGGGCGCCTACGAGCAGTACTTC. Amino acid sequence: CAWRQVEGAYEQYF.

V usage is TRBV3-1 (or the pseudogene TRBV3-2) and J usage is TRBJ2-7, with 13 bases fitting TRBD2. CDR1 and CDR2 from the germline V gene are LGHDT and YNNKEL (reference sequence). CDR3 length equals 15 residues. V shed 6 bases, J shed 5 bases, and the junction held 7 bases outside the gene matches. The CDR3 DNA reads as TGTGCCAGCAGTCGGAGGACTAGCGGGGGACACGAGCAGTACTTC. Translating gives CASSRRTSGGHEQYF.

In this sample, this clone turned up a few times. CDR3 protein: CASSVQGGSTDGYTF. The DNA for the CDR3 is TGTGCCAGCAGCGTACAGGGAGGGAGTACTGATGGCTACACCTTC. The V call is TRBV7-9, the J call TRBJ1-2; D is possibly TRBD1 (6 bases). The CDR3 covers 15 residues. Trimming took 5 bases from V and 6 from J, leaving 19 bases between them. Per the germline V gene, CDR1 is SEHNR and CDR2 is FQNEAQ (reference sequence).

This sequence joins TRBV27 and TRBJ2-1, with D possibly matching TRBD2 (5 bases). The CDR3 is 14 amino acids. Trimming cost V 5 bases and J 7 bases, with 15 bases left between them. The germline V gene encodes CDR1 MNHEY and CDR2 SMNVEV (reference sequence). The chain's CDR3 is CASSRAPRGNEQFF. The CDR3 DNA sequence: TGTGCCAGCAGTCGGGCCCCACGGGGTAATGAGCAGTTCTTC.

The CDR3, as DNA: TGCGCCAGCACCTTCCCGGGGGGGGGCCGTGAAGCTTTCTTT. The encoded protein is CASTFPGGGREAFF. The chain uses TRBV4-1 and TRBJ1-1; D possibly corresponds to TRBD1 (6 bases). The CDR3 totals 14 residues. Between the trimmed V and J ends, which lost 7 bases and 7 bases, there was a span of 19 bases. Germline-derived CDR1 and CDR2 are MGHRA and YSYEKL.

This clone was detected once. The chain joins TRBV6-5 to TRBJ2-7; 8 nucleotides agree with TRBD1. Germline CDR1 is MNHEY and CDR2 is SVGAGI. V lost 8 bases, J lost 2 bases, and 11 bases stayed unmatched. The CDR3 length is 15 residues. The DNA for the CDR3 is TGTGCCAGCCATTCACAACAGACAGGGGCCTACGAGCAGTACTTC. Translating gives CASHSQQTGAYEQYF.

This chain links TRBV2 with TRBJ2-4; 8 bases are shared with TRBD2. Germline V lookup: CDR1 SNHLY, CDR2 FYNNEI. The CDR3 spans 16 residues. J was trimmed by 0 bases and V by 2 bases; bases with no gene match: 3. The CDR3 sequence: CASSETSGVAKNIQYF. CDR3 nucleotides: TGTGCCAGCAGTGAAACTAGCGGTGTAGCCAAAAACATTCAGTACTTC.

CDR3 protein: CASRTGQGMNTEAFF. The CDR3 DNA reads as TGTGCCAGCAGAACTGGGCAGGGAATGAACACTGAAGCTTTCTTT. The V gene is TRBV6-5, the J gene TRBJ1-1; tentatively, D is TRBD1 (5 bases). Trimming removed 6 bases from V and 0 bases from J, with 14 bases in between. Germline CDR1 reads MNHEY; CDR2 reads SVGAGI. The CDR3 spans 15 residues.

This chain uses TRBV19 with TRBJ1-2, with TRBD1 matching 9 bases. The CDR3 is 15 amino acids. Per germline, CDR1 LNHDA and CDR2 SQIVND (reference sequence). V was pared by 4 bases and J by 5 bases, with 8 bases of the junction left unmatched. This chain's CDR3 is CASSTPQGANYGYTF. CDR3 nucleotides: TGTGCCAGTAGTACTCCACAGGGGGCGAATTATGGCTACACCTTC.

This clone was seen a handful of times. V is TRBV10-3 and J is TRBJ2-1; 7 nucleotides match TRBD1. The V gene's germline CDR1 is ENHRY and CDR2 SYGVKD. The CDR3 sequence is 15 residues long. After removal of 5 bases from V and 4 bases from J, the junction contained 8 bases not matched to a gene. CDR3 nucleotide sequence: TGTGCCATCAGTCCCCGGGACAGCTTATACAATGAGCAGTTCTTC. It codes for CAISPRDSLYNEQFF.

The CDR3, as DNA: TGTGCCAGTAGTCTAGCGGGGGGCGATTCCAGCTCCTACAATGAGCAGTTCTTC. This translates into CASSLAGGDSSSYNEQFF. The rearrangement joins TRBV19 to TRBJ2-1; 11 bases are a match to TRBD2. The CDR3 has 18 amino acids. CDR1 is LNHDA, CDR2 SQIVND, per germline (reference sequence). J was trimmed by 0 bases and V by 5 bases; bases with no gene match: 9.

The chain employs TRBV19 and TRBJ1-2; possible D gene TRBD1, 5 bases. V lost 8 bases and J 3 bases, leaving 16 bases between the germline ends. CDR1 is LNHDA, CDR2 SQIVND, per germline (reference sequence). The CDR3 has 14 amino acids. The CDR3 sequence: CASQRGAPDYGYTF. The CDR3 nucleotides are TGTGCCAGTCAAAGGGGTGCGCCCGACTATGGCTACACCTTC. The full variable domain, with the rest looked up from reference TRBV19 and TRBJ1-2, is DGGITQSPKYLFRKEGQNVTLSCEQNLNHDAMYWYRQDPGQGLRLIYYSQIVNDFQKGDIAEGYSVSREKKESFPLTVTSAQKNPTAFYLCASQRGAPDYGYTFGSGTRLTVV.